This note documents a single TCR beta chain sequence. This record comes from a study of blood T cell repertoires in COVID-19. Germline V gene data show CDR1 as LNHNV and CDR2 as YYDKDF (reference sequence). With V trimmed by 1 base and J by 2 bases, 6 bases remained unmatched. This CDR3 contains 16 residues. The method was immunoSEQ multiplex PCR; TCRdb's version includes in-frame clones alone and lacks a portion of them. This sample has about 160,000 clones, with around 80% found just once. The source is a man between 60 and 75 years old with active or convalescent COVID-19. Sequencing was performed on peripheral blood. The chain links TRBV15 to TRBJ2-5, with 8 positions matching TRBD2. CDR3 in amino acids: CATSRVRIAGQETQYF. DNA for the CDR3: TGTGCCACCAGCAGAGTGAGAATAGCGGGGCAAGAGACCCAGTACTTC.